Shown below are 2 T cell receptor beta chains from a single sample sequenced in a study of synovial regulatory T cells in juvenile arthritis. Study findings and constraints: Inflammation-associated Treg cells in blood had less TCR diversity than the remaining blood Treg cells.

Libraries were prepared by immunoSEQ multiplex PCR; TCRdb keeps only in-frame clonotypes and omits some of them. In total, the table holds around 9,500 clones. No antigens are known for them. Specimen: Treg cells from blood. Subset denoted: HLA-DR+ inflammation-associated blood Treg cells. The source is a donor between 2 and 29 years old with juvenile idiopathic arthritis.

The chain has TRBV6-1 and TRBJ1-2. The CDR3 extends over 15 amino acids. No coding sequence is recorded. Germline CDR1 MNHNS, CDR2 SASEGT. The CDR3 here is CASSDEGGGSYGYTF.

The rearrangement uses TRBV30 and TRBJ1-1. Germline values: CDR1 GTSNPN, CDR2 SVGIG (reference sequence). The CDR3 loop spans 13 amino acids. DNA for this receptor is not on file. CDR3 sequence: CASGGGMNTEAFF.